Listed here are 16 T cell receptor beta chains from one sample, sequenced in a study of post-analysis software for immune sequencing data. Study-wide results and caveats: The five TRBV segments detected at higher frequency in patients than in controls included TRBV5-6, TRBV5-1 and TRBV20-1.

Presence of unique molecular identifiers characterized the TCR beta cDNA libraries. A single record per CDR3 protein comes from TCRdb applying MiXCR to the PCR reads. The table lists about 770,000 distinct CDR3 sequences, 40% to 55% of them singletons. These receptors are not linked to any known antigen. The sample taken for sequencing was blood. Every receptor here comes from a girl aged 5-17 years with multiple sclerosis.

The chain links TRBV24-1 to TRBJ2-5; 12 bases map to TRBD2. This CDR3 comprises 16 residues. Germline values: CDR1 KGHDR, CDR2 SFDVKD. Germline trimming cut 4 bases from V and 5 bases from J; bases unmatched to any gene: 7. The CDR3 bases are TGTGCCACCAGTGACCGAGGACTAGCGGGACCGGAGACCCAGTACTTC. It encodes CATSDRGLAGPETQYF.

This clonotype was seen only a few times. V usage is TRBV20-1 and J usage is TRBJ2-6; no clear D. The V end lost 5 bases, the J end lost 0 bases, and 11 bases lay between the germline ends. Germline CDR1 DFQATT, CDR2 SNEGSKA (reference sequence). The CDR3 extends over 15 amino acids. The CDR3 coding sequence is TGCAGTGCTCGCCTACACCGCTCTGGGGCCAACGTCCTGACTTTC. Its protein is CSARLHRSGANVLTF.

This clonotype was counted a single time. This sequence joins TRBV7-8 and TRBJ1-1; D call uncertain. The V gene lost 5 bases and the J gene lost 2 bases, with 3 bases spanning the gap. CDR1 and CDR2 (germline): SGHVS, FQNEAQ. This CDR3 contains 11 residues. The CDR3 coding sequence is TGTGCCAGCAGCGACAACACTGAAGCTTTCTTT. This encodes CASSDNTEAFF.

The chain has TRBV5-1 and TRBJ1-1; TRBD1 might be the D (5 bases). The CDR3 runs 16 residues. Germline assignment: CDR1 SGHRS and CDR2 YFSETQ. V lost 2 bases and J lost 7, with 21 bases in between. The CDR3 bases are TGCGCCAGCAGCTTAGGGGATGGATATGGGGGATTTGAAGCTTTCTTT. It specifies CASSLGDGYGGFEAFF.

Remarks on this clonotype: The junction shows a germline mismatch at one end, possibly a read error. This sequence joins TRBV4-2 and TRBJ1-2; TRBD1 might be the D (5 bases). Germline lookup yields CDR1 LGHNA and CDR2 YNFKEQ. The CDR3 spans 16 residues. DNA for the CDR3: TGTGCCAACAGCCAAGCGGGGCTCGGGACCGGGGATGGCTACACCTTC. It translates to CANSQAGLGTGDGYTF.

In this sample, this clonotype turned up once. The chain combines TRBV7-3 with TRBJ2-1, with 12 bases fitting TRBD1. V lost 6 bases to trimming and J lost 8 bases; unmatched junction nucleotides: 14. The germline CDR1 and CDR2 sequences are SGHTA and FQGTGA. The CDR3 is made up of 17 amino acids. CDR3 loop: CASSPNPGTGGLDEQFF. In DNA, the CDR3 is TGTGCCAGCAGTCCAAACCCCGGGACAGGGGGCCTCGATGAGCAGTTCTTC.

The chain links TRBV29-1 to TRBJ2-1; 8 bases map to TRBD2. CDR1 SQVTM and CDR2 ANQGSEA come from the germline V gene. This CDR3 spans 17 amino acids. The V and J ends lost 6 bases and 7 bases, in that order; junction bases with no gene match: 20. The CDR3 is CSVNIPLSGRAGNEQFF. The CDR3 coding sequence is TGCAGCGTCAACATCCCCCTCTCCGGGAGGGCCGGGAATGAGCAGTTCTTC.

The chain carries TRBV7-2 and TRBJ2-1, with 9 nucleotides matching TRBD2. J lost 9 bases, V lost 4 bases, and 13 bases had no gene match. CDR1 is SGHTA, CDR2 FQGNSA, per germline. CDR3 size: 16 residues. The CDR3 region has the DNA TGTGCCAGCAGCTCAAAGGGACTAGCACTCGGGATTGAGCAGTTCTTC. Its protein is CASSSKGLALGIEQFF.

About this clonotype itself: The CDR3 does not close with the conserved phenylalanine or tryptophan, likely indicating a read error. The chain combines TRBV7-8 with TRBJ2-1; D might be TRBD1 (6 bases). The germline gives CDR1 SGHVS, CDR2 FQNEAQ. CDR3 length: 15 residues. V gave up 8 bases and J gave up 0 bases, with 14 bases separating them. The CDR3 is CASETGRSSYNEQFL. The CDR3 nucleotides are TGTGCCAGCGAGACAGGACGGAGCTCCTACAATGAGCAGTTCCTC.

The chain is built from TRBV7-2 and TRBJ2-7, with 11 bases fitting TRBD2. Germline-derived CDR1 and CDR2 are SGHTA and FQGNSA. This CDR3 is 17 amino acids long. The junction had 13 bases not matched to a gene; V was cut back by 3 bases and J by 6 bases. The CDR3 is CASSLDVGSGREGEQYF. The CDR3, as DNA: TGTGCCAGCAGCTTGGATGTCGGTAGCGGGAGGGAGGGCGAGCAGTACTTC. Full variable domain (missing parts from reference TRBV7-2 and TRBJ2-7): GAGVSQSPSNKVTEKGKDVELRCDPISGHTALYWYRQSLGQGLEFLIYFQGNSAPDKSGLPSDRFSAERTGGSVSTLTIQRTQQEDSAVYLCASSLDVGSGREGEQYFGPGTRLTVT.

This rearrangement joins TRBV7-9 to TRBJ1-1, with D possibly being TRBD1 (5 bases). The CDR3 has 13 amino acids. CDR1 and CDR2 from the germline V gene are SEHNR and FQNEAQ (reference sequence). Deletions cut 5 bases from V and 5 bases from J, with 12 bases between. The CDR3 is CASSAGTRTEAFF. The CDR3 nucleotides read TGTGCCAGCAGCGCCGGGACGCGGACTGAAGCTTTCTTT.

There are a few counts of this clonotype. This chain connects TRBV10-3 to TRBJ2-2; D ambiguous. The CDR3 sequence is 15 residues long. V dropped 3 bases and J dropped 4 bases, with 12 bases sitting between them. Looked up from germline, CDR1 is ENHRY and CDR2 is SYGVKD. The CDR3 DNA is TGTGCCATCAGTGACCCTCCCGCGTCCACCGGGGAGCTGTTTTTT. This gives the protein CAISDPPASTGELFF.

This clonotype was detected a few times. The chain carries TRBV4-1 and TRBJ2-7; D is possibly TRBD1 (5 bases). With 0 bases removed from V and 3 bases from J, the gap between germline ends came to 9 bases. This CDR3 is built from 14 residues. Germline V lookup: CDR1 MGHRA, CDR2 YSYEKL. The CDR3 sequence is CASSQEGQGYEQYF. As DNA, the CDR3 is TGCGCCAGCAGCCAAGAGGGGCAGGGCTACGAGCAGTACTTC.

This clonotype showed up just a few times. This chain links TRBV5-1 with TRBJ2-3, with 9 bases identical to TRBD2. This CDR3 has 19 residues. V shed 1 base and J 6 bases; nucleotides not matched to a gene: 18. In germline, CDR1 is SGHRS, CDR2 YFSETQ. CDR3 DNA: TGCGCCAGCAGCTTGAGAAGCGGGAGGACCTCACAAACAGCGGATACGCAGTATTTT. Its translation: CASSLRSGRTSQTADTQYF.

The table lists this clonotype with a few counts. The genes are TRBV7-2 and TRBJ2-7; no definite D call. V lost 5 bases and J 2 bases, leaving 7 bases between the germline ends. The CDR3 is made up of 12 amino acids. Germline assignment: CDR1 SGHTA and CDR2 FQGNSA. CDR3 nucleotide sequence: TGTGCCAGCAGCGCACCTCCCTACGAGCAGTACTTC. Translation: CASSAPPYEQYF.

The genes are TRBV20-1 and TRBJ2-1; TRBD2 matches at 15 bases. Looked up from germline, CDR1 is DFQATT and CDR2 is SNEGSKA (reference sequence). J gave up 7 bases and V 1 base, and 11 bases lay outside the gene matches. The CDR3 is made up of 18 amino acids. The CDR3 sequence: CSARAAGLAGGPGNEQFF. The CDR3 region has the DNA TGCAGTGCTAGAGCCGCGGGACTAGCGGGAGGTCCGGGGAATGAGCAGTTCTTC.